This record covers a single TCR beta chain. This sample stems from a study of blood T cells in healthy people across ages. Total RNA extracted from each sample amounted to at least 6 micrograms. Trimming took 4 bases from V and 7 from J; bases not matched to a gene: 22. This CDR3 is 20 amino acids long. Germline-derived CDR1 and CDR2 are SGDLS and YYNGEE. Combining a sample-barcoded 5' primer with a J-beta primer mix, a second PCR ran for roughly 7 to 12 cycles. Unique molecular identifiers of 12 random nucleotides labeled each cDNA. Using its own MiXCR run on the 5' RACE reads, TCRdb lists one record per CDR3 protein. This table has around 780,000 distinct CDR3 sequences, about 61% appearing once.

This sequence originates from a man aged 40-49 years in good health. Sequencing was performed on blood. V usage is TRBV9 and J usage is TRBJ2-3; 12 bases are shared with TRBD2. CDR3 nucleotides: TGTGCCAGCAGCCCAACGACTAGCGGGAGCGCGTTCCCAGTTGCAAATACGCAGTATTTT. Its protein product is CASSPTTSGSAFPVANTQYF.